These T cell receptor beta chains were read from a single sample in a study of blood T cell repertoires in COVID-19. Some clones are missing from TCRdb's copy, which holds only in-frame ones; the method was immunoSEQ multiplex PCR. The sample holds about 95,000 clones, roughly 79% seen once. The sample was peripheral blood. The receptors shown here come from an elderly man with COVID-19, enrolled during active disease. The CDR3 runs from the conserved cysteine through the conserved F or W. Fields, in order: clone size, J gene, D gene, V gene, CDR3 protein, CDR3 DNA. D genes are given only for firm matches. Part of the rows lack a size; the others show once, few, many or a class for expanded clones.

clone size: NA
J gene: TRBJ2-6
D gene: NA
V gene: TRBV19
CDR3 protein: CASRGREGAGANVLTF
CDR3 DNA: TGTGCCAGTAGGGGCAGGGAAGGTGCTGGGGCCAACGTCCTGACTTTC

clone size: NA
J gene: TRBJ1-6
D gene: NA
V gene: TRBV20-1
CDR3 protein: CSAPSRRLLHF
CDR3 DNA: TGCAGTGCTCCTAGCCGCCGCCTACTCCACTTT

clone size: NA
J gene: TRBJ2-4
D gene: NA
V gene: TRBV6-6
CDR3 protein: CASSFGGGLAKNIQYF
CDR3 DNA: TGTGCCAGCAGTTTCGGGGGAGGTCTAGCCAAAAACATTCAGTACTTC

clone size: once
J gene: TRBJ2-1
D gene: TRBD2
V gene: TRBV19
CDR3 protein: CASSPRLAGVTLEQFF
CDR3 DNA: TGTGCCAGTAGTCCAAGACTAGCGGGAGTAACCCTTGAGCAGTTCTTC

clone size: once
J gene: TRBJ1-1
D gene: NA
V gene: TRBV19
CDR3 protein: CASTTLSGTEAFF
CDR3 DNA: TGTGCCAGTACCACCCTATCGGGAACTGAAGCTTTCTTT

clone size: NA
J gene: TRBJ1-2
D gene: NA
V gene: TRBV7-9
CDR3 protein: CASSLAGGTYGYTF
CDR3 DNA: TGTGCCAGCAGCTTAGCGGGGGGGACCTATGGCTACACCTTC

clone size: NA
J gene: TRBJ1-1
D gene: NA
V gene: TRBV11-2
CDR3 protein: CASRRGGVGGAFF
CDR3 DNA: TGTGCCAGCAGGAGGGGAGGGGTCGGTGGGGCTTTCTTT

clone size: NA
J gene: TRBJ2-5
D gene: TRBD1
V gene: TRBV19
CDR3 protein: CASKGTGQETQYF
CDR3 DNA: TGTGCCAGTAAGGGGACAGGACAAGAGACCCAGTACTTC

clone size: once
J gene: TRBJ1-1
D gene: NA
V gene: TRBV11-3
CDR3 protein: CASSGRHQGLCWVGTEAFF
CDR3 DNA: TGTGCCAGCAGCGGTCGACACCAGGGGTTGTGTTGGGTGGGCACTGAAGCTTTCTTT

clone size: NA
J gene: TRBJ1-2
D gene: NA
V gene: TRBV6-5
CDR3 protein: CASSYENGYTF
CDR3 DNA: TGTGCCAGCAGTTACGAGAATGGCTACACCTTC

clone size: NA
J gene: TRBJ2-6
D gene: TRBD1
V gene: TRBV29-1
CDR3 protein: CSVSLTGGLGANVLTF
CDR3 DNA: TGCAGCGTCTCCCTGACAGGGGGCCTTGGGGCCAACGTCCTGACTTTC

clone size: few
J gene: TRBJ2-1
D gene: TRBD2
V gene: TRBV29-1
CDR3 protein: CSGDYFGVQFF
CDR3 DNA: TGCAGCGGGGACTACTTCGGGGTGCAGTTCTTC

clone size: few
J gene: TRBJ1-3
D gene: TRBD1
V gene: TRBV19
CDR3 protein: CASRTGVSGNTIYF
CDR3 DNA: TGTGCCAGTAGGACAGGGGTGTCTGGAAACACCATATATTTT

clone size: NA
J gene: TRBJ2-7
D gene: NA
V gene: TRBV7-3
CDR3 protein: CASSLTAASSYEQYF
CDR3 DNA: TGTGCCAGCAGCTTAACAGCAGCTAGCTCCTACGAGCAGTACTTC

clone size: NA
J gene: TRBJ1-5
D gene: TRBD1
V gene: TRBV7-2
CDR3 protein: CASSRAGQGRQPQHF
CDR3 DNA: TGTGCCAGCAGCCGTGCTGGACAGGGGCGGCAGCCCCAGCATTTT

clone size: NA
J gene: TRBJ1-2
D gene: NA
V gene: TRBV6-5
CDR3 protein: CASRAGKRHGYTF
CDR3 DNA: TGTGCCAGCAGGGCGGGCAAACGCCATGGCTACACCTTC

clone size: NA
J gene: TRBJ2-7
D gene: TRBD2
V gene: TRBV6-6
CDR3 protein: CATRLAGGGEQYF
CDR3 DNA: TGTGCCACCAGACTAGCGGGAGGTGGCGAGCAGTACTTC

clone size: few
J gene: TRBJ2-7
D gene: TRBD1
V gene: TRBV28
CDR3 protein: CASIGDRSSYEQYF
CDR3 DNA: TGTGCCAGCATCGGGGACAGGTCCTCCTACGAGCAGTACTTC

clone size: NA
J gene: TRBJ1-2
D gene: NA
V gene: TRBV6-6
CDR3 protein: CASSYTQNYGYTF
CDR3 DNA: TGTGCCAGCAGTTACACACAGAACTATGGCTACACCTTC

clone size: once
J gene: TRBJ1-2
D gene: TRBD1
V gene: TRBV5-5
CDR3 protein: CASSFGETGLYGYTF
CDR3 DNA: TGTGCCAGCAGCTTCGGTGAGACAGGGCTCTATGGCTACACCTTC

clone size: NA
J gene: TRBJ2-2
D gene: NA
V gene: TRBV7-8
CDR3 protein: CASSLRDSNTGELFF
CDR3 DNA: TGTGCCAGCAGCTTACGGGACTCGAACACCGGGGAGCTGTTTTTT

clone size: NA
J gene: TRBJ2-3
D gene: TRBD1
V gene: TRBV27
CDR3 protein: CASARQGPTDTQYF
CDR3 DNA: TGTGCCAGCGCAAGACAGGGACCCACAGATACGCAGTATTTT

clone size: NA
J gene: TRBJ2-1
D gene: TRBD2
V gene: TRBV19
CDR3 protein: CASSLELAGGIDEQFF
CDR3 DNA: TGTGCCAGTAGTCTCGAACTAGCGGGGGGTATCGATGAGCAGTTCTTC

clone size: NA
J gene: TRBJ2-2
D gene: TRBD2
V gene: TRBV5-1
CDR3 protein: CASSPAGSGGLNTGELFF
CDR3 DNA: TGCGCCAGCAGCCCGGCGGGTAGCGGGGGGCTGAACACCGGGGAGCTGTTTTTT

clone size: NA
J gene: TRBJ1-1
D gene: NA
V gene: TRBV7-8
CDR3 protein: CASSFLRNTEAFF
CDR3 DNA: TGTGCCAGCAGCTTCCTGCGGAACACTGAAGCTTTCTTT

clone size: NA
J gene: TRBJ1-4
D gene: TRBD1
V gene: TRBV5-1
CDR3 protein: CASSLLSVTGGGWQKLFF
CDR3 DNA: TGCGCCAGCAGCTTGCTGTCTGTGACAGGGGGCGGTTGGCAAAAACTGTTTTTT

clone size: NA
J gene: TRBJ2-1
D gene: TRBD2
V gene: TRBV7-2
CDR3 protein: CASSLVGSGGYNEQFF
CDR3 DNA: TGTGCCAGCAGCTTAGTGGGTAGCGGGGGCTACAATGAGCAGTTCTTC

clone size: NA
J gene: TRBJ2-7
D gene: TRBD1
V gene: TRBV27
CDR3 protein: CASSRGQGISYEQYF
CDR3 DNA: TGTGCCAGCAGTCGGGGACAGGGGATCTCCTACGAGCAGTACTTC

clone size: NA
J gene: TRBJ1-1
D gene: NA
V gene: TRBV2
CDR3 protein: CASTGFLSGTEAFF
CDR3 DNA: TGTGCCAGCACCGGGTTTCTCTCGGGGACTGAAGCTTTCTTT

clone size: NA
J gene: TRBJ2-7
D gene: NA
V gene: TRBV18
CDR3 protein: CASSPAGLGSSYEQYF
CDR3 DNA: TGTGCCAGCTCACCAGCGGGACTGGGGAGCTCCTACGAGCAGTACTTC

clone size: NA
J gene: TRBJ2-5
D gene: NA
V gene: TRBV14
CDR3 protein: CASSQGSQETQYF
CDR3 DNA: TGTGCCAGCAGCCAAGGCAGCCAAGAGACCCAGTACTTC

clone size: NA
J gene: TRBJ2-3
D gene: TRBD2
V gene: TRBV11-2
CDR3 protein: CASSPGTSGTNTDTQYF
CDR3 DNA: TGTGCCAGCAGCCCAGGGACTAGCGGGACCAACACAGATACGCAGTATTTT

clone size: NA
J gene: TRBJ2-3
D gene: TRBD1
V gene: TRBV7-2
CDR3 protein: CASSLDWTGGLDTQYF
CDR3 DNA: TGTGCCAGCAGCTTAGATTGGACAGGGGGGCTGGATACGCAGTATTTT

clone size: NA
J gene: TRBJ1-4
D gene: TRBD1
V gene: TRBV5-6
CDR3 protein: CASSRQGGEKLFF
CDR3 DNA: TGTGCCAGCAGCCGACAGGGAGGTGAAAAACTGTTTTTT

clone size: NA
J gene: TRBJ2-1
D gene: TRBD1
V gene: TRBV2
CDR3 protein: CASRDSVYNEQFF
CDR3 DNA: TGTGCCAGCCGGGACAGCGTTTACAATGAGCAGTTCTTC

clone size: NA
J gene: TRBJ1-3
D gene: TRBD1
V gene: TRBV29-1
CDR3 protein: CSVEVQGGGSGNTIYF
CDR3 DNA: TGCAGCGTTGAAGTCCAGGGGGGAGGCTCTGGAAACACCATATATTTT

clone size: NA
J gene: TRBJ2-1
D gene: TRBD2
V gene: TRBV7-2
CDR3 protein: CASSSPSGGASYNEQFF
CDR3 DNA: TGTGCCAGCAGCTCCCCTAGCGGGGGGGCCTCCTACAATGAGCAGTTCTTC

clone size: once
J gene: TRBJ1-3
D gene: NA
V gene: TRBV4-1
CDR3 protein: CASSQDPGPGNTIYF
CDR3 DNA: TGCGCCAGCAGCCAAGATCCAGGTCCTGGAAACACCATATATTTT